This T cell receptor (beta chain) was sequenced during a study of technical replicates of blood from a few donors. Generated by immunoSEQ multiplex PCR, the TCRdb table keeps only in-frame clones and is missing some. The repertoire holds tens of thousands of clones, with roughly nine tenths as singletons. CDR3 size: 16 residues. V lost 3 bases and J 2 bases, leaving 11 bases between the germline ends. Germline values: CDR1 LNHDA, CDR2 SQIVND (reference sequence). Sequenced sample: T cells isolated from PBMCs. The sequence came from a human donor in good health. The chain couples TRBV19 to TRBJ1-6; a weak D match, TRBD1 (6 bases). The CDR3 sequence: CASSMTGITYNSPLHF. The CDR3 bases are TGTGCCAGTAGTATGACAGGAATTACCTATAATTCACCCCTCCACTTT.